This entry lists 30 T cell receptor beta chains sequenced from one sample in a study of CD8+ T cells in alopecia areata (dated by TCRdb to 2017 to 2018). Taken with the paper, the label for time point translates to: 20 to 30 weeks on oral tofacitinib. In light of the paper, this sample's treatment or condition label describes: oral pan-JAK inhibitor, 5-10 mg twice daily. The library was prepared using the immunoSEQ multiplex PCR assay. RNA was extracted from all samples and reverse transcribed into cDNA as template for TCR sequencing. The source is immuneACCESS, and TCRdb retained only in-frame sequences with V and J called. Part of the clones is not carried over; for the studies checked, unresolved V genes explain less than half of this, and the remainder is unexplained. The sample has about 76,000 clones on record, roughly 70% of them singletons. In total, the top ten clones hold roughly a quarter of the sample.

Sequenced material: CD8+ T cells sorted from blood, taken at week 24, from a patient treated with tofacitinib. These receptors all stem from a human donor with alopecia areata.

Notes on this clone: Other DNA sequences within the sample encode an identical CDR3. The DNA for the CDR3 is TGTGCCAGCAGCTTGGGTAGCGGGGATTCCTACAATGAGCAGTTCTTC. Translation: CASSLGSGDSYNEQFF. The V gene is TRBV5-6, the J gene TRBJ2-1; 8 nucleotides align to TRBD2. The CDR3 consists of 16 residues. After removal of 0 bases from V and 1 base from J, the junction contained 3 bases not matched to a gene. Germline loops: CDR1 SGHDT, CDR2 YYEEEE.

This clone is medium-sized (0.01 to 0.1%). CDR3 protein: CASSEDSGGAKNIQYF. The CDR3 DNA reads TGTGCCAGCAGTGAGGACTCGGGGGGAGCCAAAAACATTCAGTACTTC. The chain has TRBV6-1 and TRBJ2-4, with TRBD2 matching 7 bases. Germline loops: CDR1 MNHNS, CDR2 SASEGT. CDR3 size: 16 residues. With V trimmed by 3 bases and J by 0 bases, 5 bases remained unmatched.

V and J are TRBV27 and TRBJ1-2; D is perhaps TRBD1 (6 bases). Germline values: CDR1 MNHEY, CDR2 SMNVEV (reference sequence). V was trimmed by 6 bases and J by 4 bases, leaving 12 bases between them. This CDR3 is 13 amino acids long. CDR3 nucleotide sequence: TGTGCCAGCAGGTACAGGGAAGGCTATGGCTACACCTTC. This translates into CASRYREGYGYTF.

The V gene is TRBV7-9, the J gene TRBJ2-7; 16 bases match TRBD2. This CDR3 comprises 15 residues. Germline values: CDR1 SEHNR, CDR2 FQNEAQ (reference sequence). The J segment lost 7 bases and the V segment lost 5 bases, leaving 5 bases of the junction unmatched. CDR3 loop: CASSLPGLAGGEQYF. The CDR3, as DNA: TGTGCCAGCAGCCTACCGGGACTAGCGGGAGGGGAGCAGTACTTC.

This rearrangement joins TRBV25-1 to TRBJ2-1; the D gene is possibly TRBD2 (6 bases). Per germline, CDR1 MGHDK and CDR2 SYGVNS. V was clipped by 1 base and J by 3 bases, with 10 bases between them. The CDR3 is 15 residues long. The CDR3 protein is CASSESPGVYNEQFF. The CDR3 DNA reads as TGTGCCAGCAGTGAATCCCCGGGAGTCTACAATGAGCAGTTCTTC.

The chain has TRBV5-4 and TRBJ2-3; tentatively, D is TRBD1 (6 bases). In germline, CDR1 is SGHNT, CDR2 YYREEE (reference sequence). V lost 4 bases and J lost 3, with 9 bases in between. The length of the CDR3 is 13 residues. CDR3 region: CASSDGQTDTQYF. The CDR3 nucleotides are TGTGCCAGCAGCGACGGACAGACAGATACGCAGTATTTT. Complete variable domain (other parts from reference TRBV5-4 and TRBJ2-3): ETGVTQSPTHLIKTRGQQVTLRCSSQSGHNTVSWYQQALGQGPQFIFQYYREEENGRGNFPPRFSGLQFPNYSSELNVNALELDDSALYLCASSDGQTDTQYFGPGTRLTVL.

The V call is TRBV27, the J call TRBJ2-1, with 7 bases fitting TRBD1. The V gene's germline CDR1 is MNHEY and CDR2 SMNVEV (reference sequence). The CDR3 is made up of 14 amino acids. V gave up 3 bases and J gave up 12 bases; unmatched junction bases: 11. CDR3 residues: CASSFGSEGARQFF. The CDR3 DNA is TGTGCCAGCAGTTTTGGGAGCGAGGGGGCGAGGCAGTTCTTC.

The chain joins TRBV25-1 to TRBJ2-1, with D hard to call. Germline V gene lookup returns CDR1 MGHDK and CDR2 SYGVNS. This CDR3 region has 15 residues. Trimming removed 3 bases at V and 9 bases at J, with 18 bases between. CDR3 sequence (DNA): TGTGCCAGCAGTGATTACACCGTAAGTGTCGGTGAGCAGTTCTTC. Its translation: CASSDYTVSVGEQFF. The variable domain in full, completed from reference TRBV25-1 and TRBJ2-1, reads EADIYQTPRYLVIGTGKKITLECSQTMGHDKMYWYQQDPGMELHLIHYSYGVNSTEKGDLSSESTVSRIRTEHFPLTLESARPSHTSQYLCASSDYTVSVGEQFFGPGTRLTVL.

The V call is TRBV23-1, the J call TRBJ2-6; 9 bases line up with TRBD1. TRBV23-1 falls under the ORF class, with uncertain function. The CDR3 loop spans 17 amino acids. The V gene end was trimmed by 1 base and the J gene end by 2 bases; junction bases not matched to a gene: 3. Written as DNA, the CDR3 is TGCGCCAGCAGTCAATTGCGACAGGGGGCTGGGGCCAACGTCCTGACTTTC. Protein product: CASSQLRQGAGANVLTF.

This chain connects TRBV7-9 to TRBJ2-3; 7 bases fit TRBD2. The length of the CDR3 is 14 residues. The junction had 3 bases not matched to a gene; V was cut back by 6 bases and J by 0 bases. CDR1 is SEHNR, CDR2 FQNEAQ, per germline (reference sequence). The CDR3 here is CASSILASTDTQYF. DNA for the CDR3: TGTGCCAGCAGTATACTAGCGAGCACAGATACGCAGTATTTT. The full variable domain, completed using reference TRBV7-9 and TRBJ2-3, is DTGVSQNPRHKITKRGQNVTFRCDPISEHNRLYWYRQTLGQGPEFLTYFQNEAQLEKSRLLSDRFSAERPKGSFSTLEIQRTEQGDSAMYLCASSILASTDTQYFGPGTRLTVL.

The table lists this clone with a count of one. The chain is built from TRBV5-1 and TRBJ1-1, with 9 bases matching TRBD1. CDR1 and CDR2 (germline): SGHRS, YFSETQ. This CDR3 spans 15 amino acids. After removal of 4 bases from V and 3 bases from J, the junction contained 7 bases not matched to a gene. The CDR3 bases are TGCGCCAGCAGCGGTGAACAGGGGGCGTACACTGAAGCTTTCTTT. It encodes CASSGEQGAYTEAFF.

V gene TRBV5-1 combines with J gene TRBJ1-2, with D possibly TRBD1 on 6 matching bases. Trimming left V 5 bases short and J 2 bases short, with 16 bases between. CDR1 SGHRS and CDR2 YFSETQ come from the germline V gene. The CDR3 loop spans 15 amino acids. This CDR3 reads CASRLPGHPNYGYTF. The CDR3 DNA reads TGCGCCAGCAGACTACCGGGACACCCAAACTATGGCTACACCTTC.

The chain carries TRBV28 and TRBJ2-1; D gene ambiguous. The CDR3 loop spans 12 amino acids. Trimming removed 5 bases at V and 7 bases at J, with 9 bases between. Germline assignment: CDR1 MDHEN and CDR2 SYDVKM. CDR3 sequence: CASSHLENEQFF. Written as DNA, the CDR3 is TGTGCCAGCAGTCATTTGGAGAATGAGCAGTTCTTC.

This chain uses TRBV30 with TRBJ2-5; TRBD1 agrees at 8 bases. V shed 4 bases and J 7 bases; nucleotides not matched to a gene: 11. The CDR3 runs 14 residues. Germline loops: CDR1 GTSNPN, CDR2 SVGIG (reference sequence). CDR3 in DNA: TGTGCCTGGAACCCAGGGGGCCTTTGGGCGACCCAGTACTTC. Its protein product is CAWNPGGLWATQYF.

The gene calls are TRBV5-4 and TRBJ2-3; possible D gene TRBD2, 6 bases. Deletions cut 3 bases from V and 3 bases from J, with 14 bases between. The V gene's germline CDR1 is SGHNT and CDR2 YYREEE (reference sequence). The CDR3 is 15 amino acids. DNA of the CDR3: TGTGCCAGCAGCTCCGGTACTAGCTGGACAGATACGCAGTATTTT. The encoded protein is CASSSGTSWTDTQYF. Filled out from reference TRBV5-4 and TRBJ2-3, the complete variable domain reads ETGVTQSPTHLIKTRGQQVTLRCSSQSGHNTVSWYQQALGQGPQFIFQYYREEENGRGNFPPRFSGLQFPNYSSELNVNALELDDSALYLCASSSGTSWTDTQYFGPGTRLTVL.

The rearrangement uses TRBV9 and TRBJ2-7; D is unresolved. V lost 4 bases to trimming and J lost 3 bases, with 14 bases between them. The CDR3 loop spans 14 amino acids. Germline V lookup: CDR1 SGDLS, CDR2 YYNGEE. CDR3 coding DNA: TGTGCCAGCAGCCCCGCCGGAGCCGACTACGAGCAGTACTTC. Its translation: CASSPAGADYEQYF.

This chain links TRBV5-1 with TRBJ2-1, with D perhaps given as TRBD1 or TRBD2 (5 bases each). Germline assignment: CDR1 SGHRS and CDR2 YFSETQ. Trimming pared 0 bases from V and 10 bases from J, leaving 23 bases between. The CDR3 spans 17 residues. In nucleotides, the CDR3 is TGCGCCAGCAGCTTGGGGGCTAGCCTCTCAGTGGGGCACGAGCAGTTCTTC. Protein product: CASSLGASLSVGHEQFF.

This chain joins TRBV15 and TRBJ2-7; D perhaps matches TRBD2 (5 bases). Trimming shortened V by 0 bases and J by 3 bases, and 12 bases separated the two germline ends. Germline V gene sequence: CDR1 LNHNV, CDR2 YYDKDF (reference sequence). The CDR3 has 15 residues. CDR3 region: CATSREAETDYEQYF. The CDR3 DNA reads TGTGCCACCAGCAGAGAAGCGGAGACGGACTACGAGCAGTACTTC.

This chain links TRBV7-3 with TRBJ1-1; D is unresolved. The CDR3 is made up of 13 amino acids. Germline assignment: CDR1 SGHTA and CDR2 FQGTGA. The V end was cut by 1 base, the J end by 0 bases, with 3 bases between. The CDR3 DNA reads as TGTGCCAGCAGCTTAATGCTGAACACTGAAGCTTTCTTT. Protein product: CASSLMLNTEAFF.

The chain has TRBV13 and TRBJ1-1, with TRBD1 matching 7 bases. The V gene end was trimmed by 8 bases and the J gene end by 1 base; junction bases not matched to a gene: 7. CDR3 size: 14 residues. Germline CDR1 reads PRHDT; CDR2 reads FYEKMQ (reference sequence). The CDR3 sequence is CASLDRETNTEAFF. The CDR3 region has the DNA TGTGCCAGCCTCGACAGGGAAACGAACACTGAAGCTTTCTTT.

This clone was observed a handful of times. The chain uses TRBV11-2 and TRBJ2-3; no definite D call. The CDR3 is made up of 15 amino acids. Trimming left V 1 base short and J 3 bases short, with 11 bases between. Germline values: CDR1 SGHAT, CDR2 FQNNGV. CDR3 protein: CASSLAGPGTDTQYF. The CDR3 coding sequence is TGTGCCAGCAGCTTAGCCGGCCCCGGAACAGATACGCAGTATTTT.

CDR3 nucleotides: TGTGCCAGCGTATTAGGGGTCTTGAACACTGAAGCTTTCTTT. Translating it yields CASVLGVLNTEAFF. The chain combines TRBV6-1 with TRBJ1-1, with D possibly being TRBD1 (5 bases). V was clipped by 8 bases and J by 0 bases, with 13 bases between them. Germline V gene sequence: CDR1 MNHNS, CDR2 SASEGT. CDR3 length: 14 amino acids.

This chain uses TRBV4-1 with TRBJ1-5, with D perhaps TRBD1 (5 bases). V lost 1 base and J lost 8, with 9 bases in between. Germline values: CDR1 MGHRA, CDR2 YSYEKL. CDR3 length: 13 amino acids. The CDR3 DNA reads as TGCGCCAGCAGCCAAGTTTGGGGGGAGCCCCAGCATTTT. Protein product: CASSQVWGEPQHF.

The CDR3 here is CAWSVGSGDSYEQYF. The CDR3 DNA reads as TGTGCCTGGAGTGTAGGGTCAGGGGACTCCTACGAGCAGTACTTC. V gene TRBV30 combines with J gene TRBJ2-7, with a possible D match to TRBD1 (6 bases). Germline V gene lookup returns CDR1 GTSNPN and CDR2 SVGIG (reference sequence). V lost 0 bases, J lost 0 bases, and 12 bases lay in between. The CDR3 loop spans 15 amino acids.

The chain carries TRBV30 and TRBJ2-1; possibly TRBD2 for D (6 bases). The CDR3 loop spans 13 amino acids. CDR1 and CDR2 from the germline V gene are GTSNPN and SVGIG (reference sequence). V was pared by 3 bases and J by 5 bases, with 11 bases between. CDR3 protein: CAWRGTGDNEQFF. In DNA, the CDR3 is TGTGCCTGGAGGGGGACGGGGGACAATGAGCAGTTCTTC.

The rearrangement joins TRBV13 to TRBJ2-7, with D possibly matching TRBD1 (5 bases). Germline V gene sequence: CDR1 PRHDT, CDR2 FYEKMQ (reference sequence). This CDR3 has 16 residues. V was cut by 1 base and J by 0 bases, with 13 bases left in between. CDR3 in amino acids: CASSLVSGQGSYEQYF. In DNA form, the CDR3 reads TGTGCCAGCAGCTTAGTTTCTGGGCAGGGCTCCTACGAGCAGTACTTC.

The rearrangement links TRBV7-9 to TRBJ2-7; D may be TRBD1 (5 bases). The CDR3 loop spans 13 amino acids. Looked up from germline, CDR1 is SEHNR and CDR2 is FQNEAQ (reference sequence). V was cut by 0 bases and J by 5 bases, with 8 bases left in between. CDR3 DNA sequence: TGTGCCAGCAGCTTAGCGGGGCAGAACGAGCAGTACTTC. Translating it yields CASSLAGQNEQYF. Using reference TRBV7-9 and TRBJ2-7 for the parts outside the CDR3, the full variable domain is DTGVSQNPRHKITKRGQNVTFRCDPISEHNRLYWYRQTLGQGPEFLTYFQNEAQLEKSRLLSDRFSAERPKGSFSTLEIQRTEQGDSAMYLCASSLAGQNEQYFGPGTRLTVT.

CDR3 sequence: CASSPSSYLQTQYF. In DNA, the CDR3 is TGTGCCAGCAGCCCAAGCTCCTACCTCCAGACCCAGTACTTC. The rearrangement links TRBV7-8 to TRBJ2-5; unclear D gene. CDR3 length: 14 residues. The germline CDR1 and CDR2 sequences are SGHVS and FQNEAQ. Trimming removed 5 bases from V and 6 bases from J, with 16 bases in between.

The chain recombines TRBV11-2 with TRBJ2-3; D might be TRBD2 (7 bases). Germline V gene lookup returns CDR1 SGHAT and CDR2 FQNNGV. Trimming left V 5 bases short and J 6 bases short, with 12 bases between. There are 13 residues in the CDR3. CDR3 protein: CASSRGRGDTQYF. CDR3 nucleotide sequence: TGTGCCAGCAGCCGTGGGAGGGGGGATACGCAGTATTTT.

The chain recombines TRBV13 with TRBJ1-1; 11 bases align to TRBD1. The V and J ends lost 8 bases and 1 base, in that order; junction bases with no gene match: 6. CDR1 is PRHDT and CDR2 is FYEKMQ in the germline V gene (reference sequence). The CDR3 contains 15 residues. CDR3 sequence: CASARDRGWNTEAFF. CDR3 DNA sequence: TGTGCCAGCGCCCGGGACAGGGGGTGGAACACTGAAGCTTTCTTT. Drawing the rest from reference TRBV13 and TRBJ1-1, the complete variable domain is AAGVIQSPRHLIKEKRETATLKCYPIPRHDTVYWYQQGPGQDPQFLISFYEKMQSDKGSIPDRFSAQQFSDYHSELNMSSLELGDSALYFCASARDRGWNTEAFFGQGTRLTVV.